Presented here are 18 T cell receptor beta chains from one specimen sequenced in a study of blood T cells in healthy people across ages. Then a second PCR, running about 7 to 11 cycles, was carried out with a sample-barcoded 5' primer and a J-beta primer mix. A single record per CDR3 protein comes from TCRdb applying MiXCR to the 5' RACE reads. There are 600,000 to 800,000 distinct CDR3 sequences in the sample; under 65% occur only once, and less than 15% lies in the top ten. Material for sequencing was blood. Receptors were obtained from a woman of 80 years or more in good health.

This clonotype was found many times. The chain recombines TRBV27 with TRBJ2-5; 12 bases are shared with TRBD2. The CDR3 length is 15 residues. V shed 4 bases and J 5 bases; nucleotides not matched to a gene: 5. In germline, CDR1 is MNHEY, CDR2 SMNVEV (reference sequence). Here the CDR3 DNA reads TGTGCCAGCAGTTCGAGACTAGCGGGGGTTGAGACCCAGTACTTC. This encodes CASSSRLAGVETQYF.

This clonotype was seen many times. The rearrangement links TRBV28 to TRBJ2-7; weak D call: TRBD1 (6 bases). With 5 bases removed from V and 5 bases from J, the gap between germline ends came to 13 bases. CDR1 and CDR2 from the germline V gene are MDHEN and SYDVKM. CDR3 length equals 13 residues. The CDR3 reads CASSEGQLNEQYF. CDR3 sequence (DNA): TGTGCCAGCAGTGAAGGACAGCTCAACGAGCAGTACTTC.

This clonotype was counted ten times or more. The V and J genes are TRBV12-3 or TRBV12-4 and TRBJ1-6; D is unresolved. The CDR3 is made up of 13 amino acids. The germline V and J ends were trimmed by 6 bases and 5 bases, with 8 bases remaining between them. The CDR3 sequence is CASSPGDNSPLHF. The CDR3 nucleotides are TGTGCCAGCAGCCCTGGGGATAATTCACCCCTCCACTTT.

This clonotype has just a few counts. The CDR3 protein is CASSTTGNGNQPQHF. Here the CDR3 DNA reads TGTGCCAGCAGTACCACAGGGAACGGGAATCAGCCCCAGCATTTT. The chain carries TRBV12-3 or TRBV12-4 and TRBJ1-5; TRBD1 is a possible D gene (6 bases). The length of the CDR3 is 15 residues. V gave up 5 bases and J gave up 4 bases, with 15 bases separating them.

This chain's CDR3 is CASSLLAGVNEQFF. As DNA, the CDR3 is TGTGCCAGCAGCTTACTAGCGGGAGTCAATGAGCAGTTCTTC. The chain employs TRBV7-9 and TRBJ2-1; TRBD2 aligns across 10 bases. The CDR3 is 14 amino acids. V lost 2 bases to trimming and J lost 6 bases; unmatched junction nucleotides: 1. The germline CDR1 and CDR2 sequences are SEHNR and FQNEAQ (reference sequence).

The gene calls are TRBV3-1 and TRBJ2-5; 9 bases match TRBD1. Germline V CDR1 and CDR2: LGHDT, YNNKEL (reference sequence). CDR3 size: 15 residues. Trimming took 4 bases from V and 10 from J; bases not matched to a gene: 13. This CDR3 reads CASSRKDRGLADQYF. The CDR3 DNA follows: TGTGCCAGCAGCCGGAAGGACAGGGGATTAGCGGACCAGTACTTC.

This clonotype showed up just a few times. The chain carries TRBV21-1 and TRBJ1-6; TRBD1 is the table's D call and was not checked against the DNA. TRBV21-1 is a pseudogene. The CDR3 contains 17 residues. The chain's CDR3 is CASSLNEGGDRGSPLHF. The CDR3 DNA follows: TGTGCCAGCAGCTTAAACGAAGGAGGGGACAGGGGTTCACCCCTCCACTTT.

This clonotype was counted only a few times. This chain connects TRBV7-2 to TRBJ1-5; D perhaps matches TRBD1 (5 bases). The germline V gene encodes CDR1 SGHTA and CDR2 FQGNSA. V lost 1 base, J lost 7 bases, and 14 bases lay in between. The length of the CDR3 is 15 residues. The CDR3 DNA sequence: TGTGCCAGCAGCTTAGAAGGCAGGGCCAGCCAGCCCCAGCATTTT. Translating gives CASSLEGRASQPQHF. Using reference TRBV7-2 and TRBJ1-5 for the parts outside the CDR3, the full variable domain is GAGVSQSPSNKVTEKGKDVELRCDPISGHTALYWYRQSLGQGLEFLIYFQGNSAPDKSGLPSDRFSAERTGGSVSTLTIQRTQQEDSAVYLCASSLEGRASQPQHFGDGTRLSIL.

Only one count was recorded for this clonotype. CDR3 sequence reads: CASSPRWEGNTGELFF. The CDR3 nucleotides read TGCGCCAGCAGCCCCCGCTGGGAAGGGAACACCGGGGAGCTGTTTTTT. The chain combines TRBV4-1 with TRBJ2-2; D is uncertain. In germline, CDR1 is MGHRA, CDR2 YSYEKL. V lost 4 bases and J 1 base, leaving 13 bases between the germline ends. The CDR3 totals 16 residues.

On this clonotype: Given a much more abundant clone one base away, this may be a read error. The chain is built from TRBV2 and TRBJ2-5; weak D call: TRBD1 (6 bases). The DNA end is a closer match to TRBJ2-7, so the J assignment may be wrong. Germline V gene data show CDR1 as SNHLY and CDR2 as FYNNEI. The CDR3 spans 13 residues. As DNA, the CDR3 is TGTGCCCGCAGTGCACTTGGGGGCCTCGAGCAGTACTTC. It translates to CARSALGGLEQYF.

This clonotype has ten or more counts. The V and J genes are TRBV5-1 and TRBJ2-5; D is perhaps TRBD1 or TRBD2 (5 bases each). The CDR3 sequence is 13 residues long. Germline V gene data show CDR1 as SGHRS and CDR2 as YFSETQ. Trimming took off 6 bases at V and 2 bases at J, with 11 bases between the two ends. CDR3 DNA: TGCGCCAGCAACCCGGGACCTCAAGAGACCCAGTACTTC. Protein: CASNPGPQETQYF.

This clonotype was seen at least ten times. The rearrangement links TRBV12-3 or TRBV12-4 to TRBJ1-4; the D gene is possibly TRBD1 (6 bases). The length of the CDR3 is 14 residues. V was clipped by 7 bases and J by 2 bases, with 11 bases between them. CDR3 DNA sequence: TGTGCCAGCAACCTAGGGGGGACTAATGAAAAACTGTTTTTT. Translating gives CASNLGGTNEKLFF.

This clonotype has at least ten counts. This chain connects TRBV7-3 to TRBJ2-5; D uncertain. Germline V gene data show CDR1 as SGHTA and CDR2 as FQGTGA. The length of the CDR3 is 13 residues. Between the trimmed V and J ends, which lost 1 base and 5 bases, there was a span of 8 bases. CDR3 region: CASSLSVMETQYF. The CDR3 region has the DNA TGTGCCAGCAGCTTAAGTGTAATGGAGACCCAGTACTTC.

This clonotype was recorded a few times. The chain combines TRBV11-2 with TRBJ2-1; 7 bases fit TRBD2. With 6 bases clipped from V and 2 bases from J, the junction kept 10 bases outside the gene matches. The CDR3 extends over 16 amino acids. The germline V gene has CDR1 SGHAT and CDR2 FQNNGV. The CDR3, as DNA: TGTGCCAGCAGATCCGGGGACTATCGTCCCTACAATGAGCAGTTCTTC. Protein product: CASRSGDYRPYNEQFF.

This clonotype has a count of ten or more. The chain combines TRBV20-1 with TRBJ1-2; 9 bases are shared with TRBD1. With V trimmed by 3 bases and J by 5 bases, 4 bases remained unmatched. CDR3 length: 13 residues. Germline CDR1 reads DFQATT; CDR2 reads SNEGSKA (reference sequence). The chain's CDR3 is CSASPDRGYGYTF. The CDR3 DNA sequence: TGCAGTGCTAGCCCGGACAGGGGTTATGGCTACACCTTC.

The V and J genes are TRBV5-6 and TRBJ2-2; D possibly corresponds to TRBD1 (5 bases). The V gene lost 3 bases and the J gene lost 6 bases, with 9 bases spanning the gap. The CDR3 extends over 13 amino acids. CDR1 and CDR2 from the germline V gene are SGHDT and YYEEEE. CDR3 sequence: CASSSAGPGELFF. The CDR3 DNA sequence: TGTGCCAGCAGCTCGGCAGGGCCCGGGGAGCTGTTTTTT.

The chain joins TRBV7-9 to TRBJ1-3; D call uncertain. This CDR3 has 13 residues. The germline V gene encodes CDR1 SEHNR and CDR2 FQNEAQ (reference sequence). The ends were cut back, 4 bases at V and 4 bases at J, with 8 bases in the middle. In nucleotides, the CDR3 is TGTGCCAGCAGCTCCCAAGAGGGAAACACCATATATTTT. This translates into CASSSQEGNTIYF.

The chain links TRBV5-7 to TRBJ2-1; 11 bases agree with TRBD1. TRBV5-7 is an open reading frame, and its role is uncertain. The CDR3 extends over 15 amino acids. The V and J ends lost 4 bases and 7 bases, in that order; junction bases with no gene match: 7. DNA of the CDR3: TGTGCCAGCAGCACCGGACAGGGGGCGCAGAATGAGCAGTTCTTC. Its translation: CASSTGQGAQNEQFF.